This T cell receptor beta chain originates from a study of regulatory T cells in long-lasting Graves disease. Arm-PCR of CDR3 regions with iRepertoire HTBI primers generated TCR beta libraries. TCRdb re-called the multiplex PCR reads with MiXCR, one entry per CDR3 protein. The sample includes about 320,000 distinct CDR3 sequences, 18% of them seen just once. This clonotype has only a few counts. What it binds is not known. After removal of 6 bases from V and 5 bases from J, the junction contained 13 bases not matched to a gene. This CDR3 is 15 amino acids long. From germline, CDR1 is DFQATT and CDR2 SNEGSKA (reference sequence). The time point denotes: newly diagnosed GD, antithyroid drugs for less than 3 months. Preparation of the TCR library used RNA extracted from PBMCs. Graves' disease diagnosis relied on American Thyroid Association guidelines. Patients all came to the study from an endocrinology department in Xi'an, China.

General study results and limits: Persistent patients shared more public clonotypes (approximately 2,700) than newly diagnosed patients (approximately 960). It was possible that the small sample size reduced accuracy.

The chain employs TRBV20-1 and TRBJ2-5; 9 bases line up with TRBD2. The receptor was isolated from a female donor with Graves disease. This sample comprised peripheral blood mononuclear cells (PBMCs), obtained at new diagnosis, from a patient treated with antithyroid drugs. The CDR3 spells CSAHPPGLATETQYF. The CDR3 DNA reads TGCAGTGCACACCCACCGGGACTAGCCACTGAGACCCAGTACTTC.